This TCR beta chain was sequenced during a study of blood T cell repertoires in COVID-19. The CDR3 runs 15 residues. Sequencing was performed with immunoSEQ multiplex PCR; in TCRdb, only in-frame clones are kept and a portion is missing. The sample holds around 340,000 clones; roughly 86% are singletons and the top ten take over 0.9%. J is TRBJ2-7 and V is TRBV21-1; the DNA was not used to check the table's D call, TRBD1. TRBV21-1 is termed a pseudogene. This TCR was sampled from a woman in her twenties or thirties who had been exposed to COVID-19. The sequencing sample was made of PBMCs or T cells enriched from blood (not recorded which). CDR3 residues: CASSRPGQGLCEQYF. Written as DNA, the CDR3 is TGTGCCAGCAGCAGGCCGGGACAGGGCCTTTGCGAGCAGTACTTC.